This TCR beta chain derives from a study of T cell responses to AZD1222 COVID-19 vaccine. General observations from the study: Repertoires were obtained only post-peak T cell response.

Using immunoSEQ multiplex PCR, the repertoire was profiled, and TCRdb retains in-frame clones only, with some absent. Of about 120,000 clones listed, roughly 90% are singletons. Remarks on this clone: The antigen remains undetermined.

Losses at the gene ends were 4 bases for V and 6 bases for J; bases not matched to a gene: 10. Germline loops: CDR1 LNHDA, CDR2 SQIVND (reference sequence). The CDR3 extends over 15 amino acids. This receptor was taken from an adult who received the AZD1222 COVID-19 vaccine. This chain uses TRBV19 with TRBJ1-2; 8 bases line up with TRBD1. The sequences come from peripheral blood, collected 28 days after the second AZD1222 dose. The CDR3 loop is CASSTNLQGDHGYTF. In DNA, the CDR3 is TGTGCCAGTAGTACGAACCTACAGGGGGATCATGGCTACACCTTC.